Listed below are T cell receptor beta chains from one sample, sequenced in a study of blood T cells in healthy people across ages. TCRdb used MiXCR to reprocess the 5' RACE reads, holding one entry per CDR3 protein. The profile covers around 1,100,000 distinct CDR3 sequences, with 35% to 40% appearing a single time and less than 15% taken by the ten largest. Input material: blood. The receptor set was obtained from a man between 18 and 29 years old in good health. Both conserved end residues are part of each CDR3. A D gene is named only where the DNA matches it firmly. Expanded clones are given a class, and other clones once, few, many or no size at all.

v_gene,len,d_gene,abundance,j_gene,CDR3aa,CDR3nt
TRBV4-2,20,TRBD1,-,TRBJ2-4,CASSQGLSRDRGPLSGVQYF,TGTGCCAGCAGCCAAGGTCTTTCCCGGGACAGGGGGCCTTTAAGCGGCGTTCAGTACTTC
TRBV21-1,13,-,few,TRBJ2-3,CASSFRCTDTQYF,TGTGCCAGCAGTTTTAGGTGCACAGATACGCAGTATTTT
TRBV20-1,18,TRBD2,few,TRBJ2-3,CSARDPTSGGPSTDTQYF,TGCAGTGCTAGAGACCCGACTAGCGGGGGCCCTAGCACAGATACGCAGTATTTT
TRBV7-2,14,TRBD1,few,TRBJ2-7,CASSFDRGGYEQYF,TGTGCCAGCAGCTTCGACAGGGGTGGATACGAGCAGTACTTC
TRBV7-2,15,-,many,TRBJ2-3,CASSLYGQGVYTQYF,TGTGCCAGCAGCTTATATGGGCAGGGAGTGTATACGCAGTATTTT
TRBV7-2,16,TRBD1,few,TRBJ2-1,CASSLSRGQGDNEQFF,TGTGCCAGCAGCTTGTCAAGGGGACAGGGAGACAATGAGCAGTTCTTC
TRBV18,15,TRBD1,-,TRBJ2-5,CASSPNSGQGETQYF,TGTGCCAGCTCACCCAATTCGGGACAGGGGGAGACCCAGTACTTC
TRBV29-1,11,-,-,TRBJ2-7,CSVAQASEQYF,TGCAGCGTTGCCCAGGCCTCCGAGCAGTACTTC
TRBV12-3/TRBV12-4,13,-,-,TRBJ1-1,CASSFNPSHEAFF,TGTGCCAGCAGTTTTAATCCCAGCCATGAAGCTTTCTTT
TRBV7-2,15,-,few,TRBJ2-3,CASSFIGVGTDTQYF,TGTGCCAGCAGCTTTATAGGGGTGGGCACAGATACGCAGTATTTT
TRBV4-2,15,TRBD1,-,TRBJ1-5,CASSRGGQDYQPQHF,TGTGCCAGCAGCCGAGGGGGACAGGACTATCAGCCCCAGCATTTT
TRBV12-3/TRBV12-4,16,-,-,TRBJ2-6,CASSLVQGSGANVLTF,TGTGCCAGCAGTTTAGTTCAGGGCTCTGGGGCCAACGTCCTGACTTTC
TRBV4-2,17,-,-,TRBJ1-2,CASSQDGSGRVSGGYTF,TGTGCCAGCAGCCAAGATGGATCAGGGAGGGTGAGCGGCGGCTACACCTTC